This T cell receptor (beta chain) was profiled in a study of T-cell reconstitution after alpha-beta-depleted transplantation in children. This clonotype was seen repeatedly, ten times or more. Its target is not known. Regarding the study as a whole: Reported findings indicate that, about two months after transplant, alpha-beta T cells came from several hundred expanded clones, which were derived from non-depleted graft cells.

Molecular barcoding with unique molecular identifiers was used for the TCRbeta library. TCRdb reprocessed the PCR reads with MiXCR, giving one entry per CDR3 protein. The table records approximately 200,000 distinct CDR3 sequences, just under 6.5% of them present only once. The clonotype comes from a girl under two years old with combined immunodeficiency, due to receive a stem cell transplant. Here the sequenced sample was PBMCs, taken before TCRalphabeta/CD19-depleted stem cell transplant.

CDR3 DNA: TGTGCCAGCAGGACCTTAAAGGACAGGGTCACAGATACGCAGTATTTT. The encoded protein is CASRTLKDRVTDTQYF. The V gene is TRBV27, the J gene TRBJ2-3, with 8 bases aligning to TRBD1. Germline trimming cut 6 bases from V and 2 bases from J; bases unmatched to any gene: 10. This CDR3 is 16 amino acids long. The germline CDR1 and CDR2 sequences are MNHEY and SMNVEV (reference sequence).